These T cell receptor beta chains were read from a single sample in a study of blood T cell repertoires in COVID-19. Only in-frame clones appear in the TCRdb table, and some are missing; sequencing was by immunoSEQ multiplex PCR. The sample consists of fewer than 250,000 clones, 75% to 85% of them appearing once. Sequenced: peripheral blood. The receptors derive from an older woman with acute or convalescent COVID-19. CDR3s include the opening cysteine and the closing phenylalanine or tryptophan. A D gene is named only where the DNA matches it firmly. Some rows mark clone size as missing; the rest say once, few, many or name a class of expanded clone.

v_gene	abundance	j_gene	d_gene	CDR3nt	CDR3aa
TRBV29-1	-	TRBJ1-3	-	TGCAGCGTTGAGGAACAGGGCACTGGAAACACCATATATTTT	CSVEEQGTGNTIYF
TRBV29-1	-	TRBJ1-2	TRBD1	TGCAGCGTTTGGACAGGGTCCTATGGCTACACCTTC	CSVWTGSYGYTF
TRBV5-4	-	TRBJ2-3	-	TGTGCCAGCAGCTCCCGGACTTTTGCAGATACGCAGTATTTT	CASSSRTFADTQYF
TRBV5-8	-	TRBJ2-3	-	TGTGCCAGCAGCCGTGAAATGACAGCTAGCACAGATACGCAGTATTTT	CASSREMTASTDTQYF
TRBV9	-	TRBJ2-7	TRBD2	TGTGCCAGCAGCCGACGCAGCGGGGGAAGTTCCGAGCAGTACTTC	CASSRRSGGSSEQYF
TRBV5-4	few	TRBJ1-6	-	TGTGCCAGCAGCTTGTTCCAGGAAAATTCACCCCTCCACTTT	CASSLFQENSPLHF
TRBV6-5	-	TRBJ2-7	TRBD2	TGTGCCAGCAGTCTCGGGACTAGCGGGCACGAGCAGTACTTC	CASSLGTSGHEQYF
TRBV4-3	once	TRBJ2-6	-	TGCGCCAGCAGCCAAGAGTGGACAGCTGGGGCCAACGTCCTGACTTTC	CASSQEWTAGANVLTF
TRBV5-5	-	TRBJ1-1	-	TGTGCCAGCAGCTTGTTCAGCGGGGCTAACACTGAAGCTTTCTTT	CASSLFSGANTEAFF
TRBV4-3	-	TRBJ1-6	-	TGCGCCAGCAGCCAAGTGCTAAGTAGAAATTCACCCCTCCACTTT	CASSQVLSRNSPLHF
TRBV6-5	few	TRBJ1-3	-	TGTGCCAGCAGTTATATCTCTGGAAACACCATATATTTT	CASSYISGNTIYF
TRBV19	-	TRBJ1-5	-	TGTGCCAGTCATCCGGGACATGGATGGGGTCAGCCCCAGCATTTT	CASHPGHGWGQPQHF
TRBV5-5	-	TRBJ1-5	-	TGTGCCAGCAGCTTGGAAGGGGTTCAGCCCCAGCATTTT	CASSLEGVQPQHF
TRBV6-5	-	TRBJ1-5	TRBD1	TGTGCCAGCAGTATTCTTCAGGGGGTTGGTCAGCCCCAGCATTTT	CASSILQGVGQPQHF
TRBV2	-	TRBJ2-1	TRBD2	TGTGCCAGCAGGGGACTAGCGGGGGTGGCCTACTACAATGAGCAGTTCTTC	CASRGLAGVAYYNEQFF
TRBV11-2	-	TRBJ2-1	-	TGTGCCAGCAGCTTTAATTCGGCGGGGAACTACAATGAGCAGTTCTTC	CASSFNSAGNYNEQFF
TRBV2	-	TRBJ2-2	-	TGTGCCAGCAGAGGACAAGGGATCGACACCGGGGAGCTGTTTTTT	CASRGQGIDTGELFF
TRBV7-9	-	TRBJ1-2	-	TGTGCCAGCAGCTTATTCGGACAAGGCGGTGAAGGCTACACCTTC	CASSLFGQGGEGYTF
TRBV7-9	once	TRBJ1-1	TRBD1	TGTGCCAGCAGGTCCGGGACAGGGGGAAACACTGAAGCTTTCTTT	CASRSGTGGNTEAFF
TRBV7-8	-	TRBJ1-6	-	TGTGCCAGCAGCCCCCGAGAGGGCAGCAGTTATTCACCCCTCCACTTT	CASSPREGSSYSPLHF
TRBV3-1/TRBV3-2	-	TRBJ1-2	-	TGTGCCAGCAGCCCCCGGGCAGGGTACGGCTACACCTTC	CASSPRAGYGYTF
TRBV5-4	-	TRBJ1-6	-	TGTGCCAGCAGCTTGGATTTCGGGCGCGGAGGGAATAATTCACCCCTCCACTTT	CASSLDFGRGGNNSPLHF
TRBV12-3/TRBV12-4	-	TRBJ1-1	TRBD1	TGTGCCGCTCGACAGGGTAACACTGAAGCTTTCTTT	CAARQGNTEAFF
TRBV28	-	TRBJ1-1	-	TGTGCCAGCACCCCTTCCGGGGGGCGAAGGGACACTGAAGCTTTCTTT	CASTPSGGRRDTEAFF
TRBV6-2/TRBV6-3	-	TRBJ1-3	-	TGTGCCAGCAGTTACAGCCGGAACACCATATATTTT	CASSYSRNTIYF
TRBV19	-	TRBJ1-2	TRBD1	TGTGCCAGTAGTACCCCCGAGACAGGGTATGGCTACACCTTC	CASSTPETGYGYTF
TRBV18	few	TRBJ1-6	-	TGTGCCAGCTCACGAGGACAACAATCACCCCTCCACTTT	CASSRGQQSPLHF
TRBV4-3	few	TRBJ1-2	-	TGCGCCAGCAGCCAAGATGCAGGGGAAACCTATGGCTACACCTTC	CASSQDAGETYGYTF
TRBV4-2	-	TRBJ1-1	TRBD1	TGTGCCAGCAGCCAAACCCGGACAGGGGGGGCTGAAGCTTTCTTT	CASSQTRTGGAEAFF
TRBV6-2/TRBV6-3	-	TRBJ1-1	-	TGTGCCAGCAGTTTAGCGAGTCGTGGCAGGACGGAAGCTTTCTTT	CASSLASRGRTEAFF
TRBV5-1	-	TRBJ2-3	TRBD2	TGCGCCAGCAAGATTCGCGGGGGGAGGTCAGATACGCAGTATTTT	CASKIRGGRSDTQYF
TRBV19	-	TRBJ1-2	TRBD1	TGTGCCAGTAGTATTGACCCCTTAGAGGGCACAGGGGAAATCGGGTGGACTTCGGTCCGGGGCTACACCTTC	CASSIDPLEGTGEIGWTSVRGYTF
TRBV21-1	-	TRBJ1-5	-	TGTGCCAGCAGCAAAGCCCACGACAGCGTCCAGCCCCAGCATTTT	CASSKAHDSVQPQHF
TRBV4-1	once	TRBJ1-6	-	TGCGCCAGCAGCCAAGACTACAGTGGTGGTAATTCACCCCTCCACTTT	CASSQDYSGGNSPLHF
TRBV4-3	-	TRBJ1-1	TRBD1	TGCGCCAGCAGCCAAGATCGGGGCAGGGGGTCTGAAGCTTTCTTT	CASSQDRGRGSEAFF
TRBV5-6	-	TRBJ2-7	TRBD1	TGTGCCAGCAGCACCAGACAGGGTTCGTACGAGCAGTACTTC	CASSTRQGSYEQYF
TRBV7-6	-	TRBJ2-2	TRBD2	TGTGCCAGCAGCATCCGGGAGGGGACCGGGGAGCTGTTTTTT	CASSIREGTGELFF
TRBV2	once	TRBJ1-2	-	TGTGCCAGCAGTGAAAGGGTCGGGAACAGGGTCGGCTTAGGTGAAGAACTATATGGCTACACCTTC	CASSERVGNRVGLGEELYGYTF
TRBV6-5	-	TRBJ2-1	TRBD2	TGTGCCAGCAGTTCCGGGCTAGCGGGCAATGAGCAGTTCTTC	CASSSGLAGNEQFF
TRBV6-2/TRBV6-3	-	TRBJ2-1	TRBD2	TGTGCCAGCAGTTTTCAACCTAGCGGGGGGCCATCGTTAGACAATGAGCAGTTCTTC	CASSFQPSGGPSLDNEQFF
TRBV2	-	TRBJ2-7	-	TGTGCCAGCAGCCGGGACTCTTCCTACGAGCAGTACTTC	CASSRDSSYEQYF
TRBV28	-	TRBJ2-1	TRBD2	TGTGCCAGCAGTTTACCGGGGGGGCGTACCTACAATGAGCAGTTCTTC	CASSLPGGRTYNEQFF
TRBV19	-	TRBJ1-2	TRBD1	TGTGCCAGTACTTTGGGGGGACAGAGGAACTATGGCTACACCTTC	CASTLGGQRNYGYTF
TRBV28	-	TRBJ1-5	-	TGTGCCAGCAACTTACAGGGTTATAGCAATCAGCCCCAGCATTTT	CASNLQGYSNQPQHF
TRBV3-1/TRBV3-2	-	TRBJ1-2	-	TGTGCCAGCAGCCAACAGATGAAGGGGGGGTATGGAGGCTACACCTTC	CASSQQMKGGYGGYTF
TRBV10-3	-	TRBJ2-5	TRBD2	TGTGCCATCAGTGAGTCGGTGGGAGGGGAGACCCAGTACTTC	CAISESVGGETQYF
TRBV5-4	-	TRBJ1-2	-	TGTGCCAGCAGTCGGGACACCCTCAGTGGCTACACCTTC	CASSRDTLSGYTF
TRBV11-2	-	TRBJ2-7	TRBD1	TGTGCCAGCAGCTTGGGTCCGGGACAGGGGACCTACGAGCAGTACTTC	CASSLGPGQGTYEQYF
TRBV7-2	-	TRBJ1-2	-	TGTGCCAGCAGCTTAGACCAGGGGCTTTCTGGCTACACCTTC	CASSLDQGLSGYTF
TRBV21-1	once	TRBJ2-2	-	TGTGCCAGCAGCAAAGACACTAGCGGCGACACCGGGGAGCTGTTTTTT	CASSKDTSGDTGELFF
TRBV6-2/TRBV6-3	-	TRBJ1-6	-	TGTGCCAGCAGTTACTCGGTTGCGGTGGAGAGCTCCTATAATTCACCCCTCCACTTT	CASSYSVAVESSYNSPLHF